This T cell receptor beta chain is drawn from a study of Graves' ophthalmopathy and Graves' hyperthyroidism. Diagnosis relied on clinical symptoms, serum thyroxine, TRAb, thyroid ultrasound and orbital computed tomography. Study results and caveats: Classification of ophthalmopathy versus stable hyperthyroidism by a 13-signature model yielded 85% to 90% sensitivity and around 80% specificity.

At least ten counts were recorded for this clonotype. Its antigen is currently unknown. With 5 bases removed from V and 4 bases from J, the gap between germline ends came to 11 bases. This CDR3 contains 13 residues. The germline V gene has CDR1 MNHEY and CDR2 SVGAGI. From RNA, the CDR3 regions of TCR beta chains were amplified and sequenced. After a first-round RT-PCR with HTBI primers, a second-round multiplex PCR was run. Via MiXCR, TCRdb re-called the multiplex PCR reads, giving one row per CDR3 protein. The data contain about 380,000 distinct CDR3 sequences, 15% of them singletons. The receptor's source is a woman younger than 35 with stable Graves' hyperthyroidism. Source material: peripheral blood. The V call is TRBV6-5, the J call TRBJ1-1; TRBD1 might be the D (5 bases). The CDR3 nucleotides are TGTGCCAGCAGTCGGGCAGGGAGCACTGAAGCTTTCTTT. Encoded protein: CASSRAGSTEAFF.